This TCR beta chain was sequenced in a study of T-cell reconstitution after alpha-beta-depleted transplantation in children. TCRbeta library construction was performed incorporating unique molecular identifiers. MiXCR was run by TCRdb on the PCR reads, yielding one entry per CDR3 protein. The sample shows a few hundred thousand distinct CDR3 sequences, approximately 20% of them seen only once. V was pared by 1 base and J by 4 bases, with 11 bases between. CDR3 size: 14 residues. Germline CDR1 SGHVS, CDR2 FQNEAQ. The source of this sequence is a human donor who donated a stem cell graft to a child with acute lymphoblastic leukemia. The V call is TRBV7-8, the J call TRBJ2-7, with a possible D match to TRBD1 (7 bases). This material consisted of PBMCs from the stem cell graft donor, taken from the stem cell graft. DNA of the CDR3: TGTGCCAGCAGCTTAGTGGGGGGACAGTACGAGCAGTACTTC. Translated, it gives CASSLVGGQYEQYF.